This TCR beta chain emerged from a study of tumor T cells in aggressive B-cell lymphoma. The CDR3 loop spans 13 amino acids. Trimming cost V 7 bases and J 1 base, with 11 bases left between them. Germline-derived CDR1 and CDR2 are ENHRY and SYGVKD. The protocol was immunoSEQ multiplex PCR, while the TCRdb copy is restricted to in-frame clones and leaves out a portion. The data hold a few thousand clones, with roughly 94% observed a single time. This TCR derives from an adult with diffuse large B cell lymphoma. The sequencing sample was made of tumor tissue. The rearrangement links TRBV10-3 to TRBJ2-7; tentative D call: TRBD1 (6 bases). CDR3 residues: CAITTGQSYEQYF. The DNA for the CDR3 is TGTGCCATCACCACGGGACAATCCTACGAGCAGTACTTC.